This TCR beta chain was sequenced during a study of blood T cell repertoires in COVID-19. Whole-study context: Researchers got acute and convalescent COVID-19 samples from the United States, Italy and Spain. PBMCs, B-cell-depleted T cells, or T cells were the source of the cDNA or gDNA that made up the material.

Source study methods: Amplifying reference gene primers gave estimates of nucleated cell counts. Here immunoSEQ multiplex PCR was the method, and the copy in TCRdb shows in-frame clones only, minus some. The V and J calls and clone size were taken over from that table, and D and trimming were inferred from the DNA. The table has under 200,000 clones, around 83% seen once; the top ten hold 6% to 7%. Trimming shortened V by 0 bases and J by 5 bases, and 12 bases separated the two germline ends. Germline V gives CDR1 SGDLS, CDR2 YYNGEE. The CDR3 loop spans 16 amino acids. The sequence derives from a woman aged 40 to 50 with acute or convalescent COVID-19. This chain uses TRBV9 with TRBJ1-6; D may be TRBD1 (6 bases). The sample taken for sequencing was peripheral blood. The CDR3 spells CASSVGGGSNNSPLHF. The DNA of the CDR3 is TGTGCCAGCAGCGTAGGCGGGGGCTCGAATAATTCACCCCTCCACTTT.